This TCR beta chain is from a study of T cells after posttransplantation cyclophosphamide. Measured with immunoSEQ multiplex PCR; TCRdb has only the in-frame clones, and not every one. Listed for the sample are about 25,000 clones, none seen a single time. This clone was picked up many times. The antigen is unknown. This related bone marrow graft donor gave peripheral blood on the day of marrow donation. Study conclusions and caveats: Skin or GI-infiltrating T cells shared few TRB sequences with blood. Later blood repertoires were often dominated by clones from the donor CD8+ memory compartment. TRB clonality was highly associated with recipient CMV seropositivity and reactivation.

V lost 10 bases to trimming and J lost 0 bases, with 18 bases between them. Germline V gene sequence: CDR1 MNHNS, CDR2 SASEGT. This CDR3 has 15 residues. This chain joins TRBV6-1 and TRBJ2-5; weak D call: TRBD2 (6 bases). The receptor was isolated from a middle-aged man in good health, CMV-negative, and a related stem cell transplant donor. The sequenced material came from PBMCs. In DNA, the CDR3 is TGTGCCACCTCCCGGGGCGGGAACTACCAAGAGACCCAGTACTTC. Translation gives CATSRGGNYQETQYF.